The clone carrying this T cell receptor beta chain has a count of ten or more. Its matching antigen is unknown. Per the germline V gene, CDR1 is SGHVS and CDR2 is FQNEAQ. The CDR3 loop spans 16 amino acids. Trimming removed 1 base from V and 5 bases from J; junction bases left unmatched: 8. Patients having uncontrolled infection, another autoimmune disease, pregnancy or lactation were not included. Diagnosis rested on symptoms, serum thyroxine and TRAb, thyroid ultrasound, and orbital computed tomography. This sample was taken from a study of T cells in Graves' hyperthyroidism and ophthalmopathy. The TCR beta CDR3 regions underwent amplification using RNA transcripts as the source. During a first-round RT-PCR of the TCR CDR3, the HTBI primer set was used. TCRdb re-derived calls from the multiplex PCR reads in MiXCR, one entry per CDR3 protein. The table has 550,000 to 850,000 distinct CDR3 sequences, around 20% seen once.

Findings and limits, study-wide: Separation of ophthalmopathy from stable hyperthyroidism was achieved by a 13 V-J model.

Sequencing used blood. The source of this sequence is a woman in her forties or fifties with Graves' hyperthyroidism that later progressed to Graves' ophthalmopathy. The J gene is TRBJ1-1, the V gene TRBV7-8; TRBD1 aligns across 9 bases. The CDR3 DNA follows: TGTGCCAGCAGCTTAGGGACAGGGGAACCGAGGACTGAAGCTTTCTTT. This translates into CASSLGTGEPRTEAFF.